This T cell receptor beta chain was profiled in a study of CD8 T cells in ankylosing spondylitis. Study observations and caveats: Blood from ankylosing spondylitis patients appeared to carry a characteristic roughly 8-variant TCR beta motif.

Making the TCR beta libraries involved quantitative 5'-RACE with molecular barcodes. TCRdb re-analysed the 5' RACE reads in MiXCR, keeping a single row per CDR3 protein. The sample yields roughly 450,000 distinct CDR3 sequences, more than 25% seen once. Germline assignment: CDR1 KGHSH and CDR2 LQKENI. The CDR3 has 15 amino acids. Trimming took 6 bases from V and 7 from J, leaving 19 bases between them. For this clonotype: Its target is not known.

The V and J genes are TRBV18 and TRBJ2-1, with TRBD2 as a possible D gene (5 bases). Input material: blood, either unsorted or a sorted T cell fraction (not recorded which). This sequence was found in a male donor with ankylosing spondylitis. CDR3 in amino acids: CASSPGNDYWNEQFF. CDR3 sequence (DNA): TGTGCCAGCTCCCCGGGGAACGACTACTGGAATGAGCAGTTCTTC. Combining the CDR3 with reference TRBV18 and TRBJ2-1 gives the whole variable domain NAGVMQNPRHLVRRRGQEARLRCSPMKGHSHVYWYRQLPEEGLKFMVYLQKENIIDESGMPKERFSAEFPKEGPSILRIQQVVRGDSAAYFCASSPGNDYWNEQFFGPGTRLTVL.